The entry below gives a single T cell receptor (beta chain) sequence along with its context. The data were taken from a study of shared clonotypes between healthy human individuals. Every donor was a Caucasian adult from Nashville, Tennessee. Replicate sorted-subset PCRs were loaded with 150 to 250 ng DNA, 29,000 or so T cell genomes. How the authors handled the data: ImmunoSEQ output held junction-only sequences without quality scores, so filtering differed. Some clones are missing from TCRdb's copy, which holds only in-frame ones; the method was immunoSEQ multiplex PCR. V, J and clone size are taken as reported in that table, and D and trimming were inferred from the DNA itself. The sample has 900,000 to 1,200,000 clones; approximately 78% are singletons. CDR1 is SGHTA and CDR2 is FQGNSA in the germline V gene. Trimming stripped 1 base from V and 4 bases from J, with 14 bases between. This CDR3 is 16 amino acids long.

J is TRBJ1-3 and V is TRBV7-2; the D is unclear. The origin of this receptor is a man between 18 and 35 years old in good health. Some clones in this sample may be carry-over from other donors' samples. The sequenced sample consisted of memory CD4+ T cells from PBMCs. Subset reported: CD45RA-negative fraction. For the CDR3, the DNA is TGTGCCAGCAGCTTAGGTATCGAGTGGACCGGAAACACCATATATTTT. This gives the protein CASSLGIEWTGNTIYF.